Each of the 31 T cell receptor beta chains below was sequenced from the same sample in a study of control samples from healthy donors and cancer patients. Produced via immunoSEQ multiplex PCR; TCRdb's table is partial and in-frame only. The sample carries about 120,000 clones, roughly 90% recorded once. The sample comprised blood. Source of these receptors: a woman between 50 and 59 years old in good health.

V usage is TRBV15 and J usage is TRBJ2-7; the D is unclear. V was pared by 5 bases and J by 0 bases, with 8 bases between. The V gene's germline CDR1 is LNHNV and CDR2 YYDKDF (reference sequence). The CDR3 runs 13 residues. The CDR3 DNA is TGTGCCACCAGCCAACAGAGCTCCTACGAGCAGTACTTC. It yields the protein CATSQQSSYEQYF.

CDR3 sequence (DNA): TGTGCCACCAGCAGAGCGTCATCTCTTAACACTGAAGCTTTCTTT. As protein: CATSRASSLNTEAFF. The chain joins TRBV15 to TRBJ1-1; no clear D. With 1 base removed from V and 2 bases from J, the gap between germline ends came to 11 bases. CDR3 size: 15 residues. Germline V CDR1 and CDR2: LNHNV, YYDKDF (reference sequence).

V and J are TRBV6-2 or TRBV6-3 and TRBJ2-4; perhaps D is TRBD1 or TRBD2 (7 bases each). Per germline, CDR1 MNHEY and CDR2 SVGEGT. The CDR3 runs 16 residues. Trimming took off 4 bases at V and 1 base at J, with 14 bases between the two ends. Here the CDR3 DNA reads TGTGCCAGCAGTTCCCGGGGGGACAGCGCCAAAAACATTCAGTACTTC. Amino acid sequence: CASSSRGDSAKNIQYF.

The CDR3 DNA reads as TGTGCCACCAGCAGAGATCGGAGTGACACTGAAGCTTTCTTT. Translating gives CATSRDRSDTEAFF. The chain is built from TRBV15 and TRBJ1-1; D is undetermined. Trimming removed 0 bases from V and 3 bases from J, with 8 bases in between. Germline V gene data show CDR1 as LNHNV and CDR2 as YYDKDF (reference sequence). This CDR3 region has 14 residues.

V gene TRBV11-3 combines with J gene TRBJ2-7; D assignment may be TRBD1 or TRBD2 (5 bases each). Germline V gene data show CDR1 as SGHNT and CDR2 as YENEEA. Trimming left V 5 bases short and J 3 bases short, with 14 bases between. The CDR3 length is 14 residues. The CDR3 protein is CASSLSGTDYEQYF. In DNA form, the CDR3 reads TGTGCCAGCAGCCTTTCCGGGACGGACTACGAGCAGTACTTC.

The chain recombines TRBV3-1 (or the pseudogene TRBV3-2) with TRBJ1-1; 7 bases are a match to TRBD1. The CDR3 is 17 amino acids. Trimming took 4 bases from V and 1 from J; bases not matched to a gene: 12. Germline V gene sequence: CDR1 LGHDT, CDR2 YNNKEL (reference sequence). The CDR3 bases are TGTGCCAGCAGCCCAAGAGGGACAGAACTACGGAACACTGAAGCTTTCTTT. It codes for CASSPRGTELRNTEAFF.

The chain combines TRBV4-2 with TRBJ1-2, with 7 bases that match TRBD1. Germline CDR1 and CDR2: LGHNA and YNFKEQ. CDR3 size: 14 residues. V shed 1 base, J shed 8 bases, and the junction held 7 bases outside the gene matches. CDR3 bases: TGTGCCAGCAGCCAAGTCGGGCAGGGGGGAGGCTACACCTTC. It translates to CASSQVGQGGGYTF.

This chain uses TRBV7-9 with TRBJ1-5, with 7 bases aligning to TRBD1. The ends lost 3 bases at V and 0 bases at J; junction bases unmatched: 8. This CDR3 spans 17 amino acids. CDR1 and CDR2 (germline): SEHNR, FQNEAQ (reference sequence). The CDR3 protein is CASSFNTGTASNQPQHF. DNA of the CDR3: TGTGCCAGCAGCTTCAATACCGGGACAGCTAGCAATCAGCCCCAGCATTTT.

In DNA form, the CDR3 reads TGTGCCTGGAGTCGGACTACCATGGGTCAGCCCCAGCATTTT. Encoded protein: CAWSRTTMGQPQHF. This chain links TRBV30 with TRBJ1-5; D is uncertain. Germline loops: CDR1 GTSNPN, CDR2 SVGIG (reference sequence). Trimming took 2 bases from V and 6 from J, leaving 14 bases between them. CDR3 length equals 14 residues.

This chain connects TRBV25-1 to TRBJ2-7; 8 nucleotides line up with TRBD1. Germline V CDR1 and CDR2: MGHDK, SYGVNS. V lost 6 bases, J lost 6 bases, and 13 bases stayed unmatched. The CDR3 is made up of 15 amino acids. The CDR3 DNA reads as TGTGCCAGCAGGGAGACAGGGGTTTTGTCGGGCGAGCAGTACTTC. It specifies CASRETGVLSGEQYF.

This chain links TRBV25-1 with TRBJ1-1; 7 nucleotides match TRBD1. The V and J ends lost 4 bases and 7 bases, in that order; junction bases with no gene match: 9. Germline V lookup: CDR1 MGHDK, CDR2 SYGVNS. The CDR3 runs to 14 residues. The CDR3 DNA reads TGTGCCAGCAGTGGCCGACAGGGCTGGTTTGAAGCTTTCTTT. Its protein is CASSGRQGWFEAFF.

The chain joins TRBV18 to TRBJ2-3; 7 bases are a match to TRBD1. Germline V lookup: CDR1 KGHSH, CDR2 LQKENI. The CDR3 extends over 15 amino acids. The V segment lost 6 bases and the J segment 5 bases; nucleotides outside the gene matches: 11. CDR3 DNA sequence: TGTGCCAGCTCCCCTCGACAGGGTGCAGGAGATACGCAGTATTTT. Its translation: CASSPRQGAGDTQYF.

The chain joins TRBV6-5 to TRBJ1-2; no reliable D call. The CDR3 contains 13 residues. CDR1 is MNHEY and CDR2 is SVGAGI in the germline V gene. The V and J ends lost 0 bases and 14 bases respectively, with 16 bases between them. CDR3 residues: CASSYSMTGFGTF. CDR3 DNA sequence: TGTGCCAGCAGTTACTCGATGACTGGTTTTGGAACCTTC.

The chain recombines TRBV12-3 or TRBV12-4 with TRBJ1-1; D gene ambiguous. V lost 4 bases and J 5 bases, leaving 11 bases between the germline ends. The CDR3 is 13 residues long. Here the CDR3 reads CASSSTGGTEAFF. CDR3 nucleotides: TGTGCCAGCAGTTCCACGGGCGGAACTGAAGCTTTCTTT.

This sequence joins TRBV30 and TRBJ1-2; no clear D. Germline V gene lookup returns CDR1 GTSNPN and CDR2 SVGIG (reference sequence). V was clipped by 3 bases and J by 7 bases, with 12 bases between them. The CDR3 has 12 residues. CDR3 region: CAWRLGGSGYTF. CDR3 in DNA: TGTGCCTGGAGGCTTGGCGGTTCTGGCTACACCTTC.

The chain employs TRBV27 and TRBJ1-2; D gene uncertain. Germline CDR1 and CDR2: MNHEY and SMNVEV (reference sequence). Trimming pared 6 bases from V and 1 base from J, leaving 15 bases between. The CDR3 loop spans 15 amino acids. The CDR3 DNA reads TGTGCCAGCAGAAGACGAGAAACTAGTAACTATGGCTACACCTTC. It yields the protein CASRRRETSNYGYTF.

CDR3 region: CASSQTGGDTVGGYTF. CDR3 sequence (DNA): TGTGCCAGCAGCCAAACAGGGGGCGACACCGTGGGTGGCTACACCTTC. The chain links TRBV7-9 to TRBJ1-2, with TRBD1 matching over 9 bases. The ends lost 5 bases at V and 7 bases at J; junction bases unmatched: 14. The CDR3 totals 16 residues. Per germline, CDR1 SEHNR and CDR2 FQNEAQ (reference sequence).

The rearrangement links TRBV19 to TRBJ2-1; no definite D call. The germline V gene encodes CDR1 LNHDA and CDR2 SQIVND (reference sequence). Trimming shortened V by 5 bases and J by 0 bases, and 5 bases separated the two germline ends. The CDR3 covers 13 residues. CDR3 bases: TGTGCCAGTAGTCCGTCCTCCTACAATGAGCAGTTCTTC. Its protein product is CASSPSSYNEQFF.

This clone was found a few times. This chain joins TRBV3-1 (or the pseudogene TRBV3-2) and TRBJ2-5; either TRBD1 or TRBD2 may fit D (5 bases each). Trimming left V 2 bases short and J 5 bases short, with 12 bases between. The CDR3 has 14 amino acids. CDR1 and CDR2 from the germline V gene are LGHDT and YNNKEL (reference sequence). In DNA, the CDR3 is TGTGCCAGCAGCCAAAGTGGGGGTGGGGAGACCCAGTACTTC. Translated: CASSQSGGGETQYF.

Only one count was recorded for this clone. This chain joins TRBV6-6 and TRBJ1-3; D unresolved. Germline values: CDR1 MNHNY, CDR2 SVGAGI (reference sequence). V dropped 7 bases and J dropped 0 bases, with 13 bases sitting between them. CDR3 length equals 15 residues. The CDR3 coding sequence is TGTGCCAGCAACTCCCGGGGTTTCTCTGGAAACACCATATATTTT. Protein sequence: CASNSRGFSGNTIYF.

This chain uses TRBV19 with TRBJ1-5, with a possible D match to TRBD1 (5 bases). CDR1 is LNHDA and CDR2 is SQIVND in the germline V gene (reference sequence). The CDR3 is 14 amino acids. V lost 10 bases, J lost 1 base, and 14 bases lay in between. As DNA, the CDR3 is TGTGCCACCGCCCCTGACAGCAGCAATCAGCCCCAGCATTTT. The encoded protein is CATAPDSSNQPQHF.

This chain links TRBV5-1 with TRBJ1-3, with D possibly matching TRBD1 (5 bases). Trimming cost V 0 bases and J 4 bases, with 11 bases left between them. CDR3 size: 15 residues. The germline V gene encodes CDR1 SGHRS and CDR2 YFSETQ. The CDR3 protein is CASSLGQTRGNTIYF. CDR3 sequence (DNA): TGCGCCAGCAGCTTGGGACAGACGCGCGGAAACACCATATATTTT.

The V and J genes are TRBV6-4 and TRBJ1-5, with 10 positions matching TRBD1. With V trimmed by 2 bases and J by 3 bases, 10 bases remained unmatched. Germline assignment: CDR1 MRHNA and CDR2 SNTAGT. The CDR3 length is 18 residues. The CDR3 DNA follows: TGTGCCAGCAGTGACGGGGACAGGGGCGCATACAACAATCAGCCCCAGCATTTT. Its protein is CASSDGDRGAYNNQPQHF.

The rearrangement uses TRBV28 and TRBJ1-5; TRBD1 is a possible D gene (5 bases). V lost 6 bases, J lost 0 bases, and 15 bases lay in between. In germline, CDR1 is MDHEN, CDR2 SYDVKM. The CDR3 consists of 16 residues. Here the CDR3 DNA reads TGTGCCAGCAGCCTTGAGGGGATTTATAGCAATCAGCCCCAGCATTTT. Residues: CASSLEGIYSNQPQHF.

The chain uses TRBV2 and TRBJ1-1; no reliable D call. Trimming left V 8 bases short and J 0 bases short, with 13 bases between. Germline CDR1 reads SNHLY; CDR2 reads FYNNEI. This CDR3 spans 14 amino acids. The CDR3 DNA reads as TGTGCCAGCCCCGCCGGAGGAATGAACACTGAAGCTTTCTTT. Translating gives CASPAGGMNTEAFF.

The gene calls are TRBV2 and TRBJ1-6, with TRBD1 matching over 9 bases. Unmatched junction bases numbered 9, after V lost 3 bases and J lost 6 bases. The CDR3 loop spans 17 amino acids. The germline V gene has CDR1 SNHLY and CDR2 FYNNEI. CDR3 loop: CASSDGTGSIPNSPLHF. In DNA, the CDR3 is TGTGCCAGCAGTGACGGGACAGGGTCTATCCCTAATTCACCCCTCCACTTT.

The chain combines TRBV20-1 with TRBJ1-4, with D uncertain. The CDR3 is 11 residues long. The germline gives CDR1 DFQATT, CDR2 SNEGSKA (reference sequence). Trimming left V 2 bases short and J 8 bases short, with 6 bases between. The CDR3: CSARPQEKLFF. The CDR3 DNA sequence: TGCAGTGCTAGACCACAAGAAAAACTGTTTTTT.

V usage is TRBV6-5 and J usage is TRBJ1-1, with 7 bases lining up with TRBD1. The CDR3 extends over 13 amino acids. V dropped 11 bases and J dropped 5; count of bases not matched to a gene: 11. Germline CDR1 and CDR2: MNHEY and SVGAGI. In DNA, the CDR3 is TGTGCCGGTATGTACTCAGGGGGGACTGAAGCTTTCTTT. This translates into CAGMYSGGTEAFF.

This clone occurred once. The genes are TRBV7-9 and TRBJ2-6, with 9 bases lining up with TRBD1. With 3 bases clipped from V and 2 bases from J, the junction kept 5 bases outside the gene matches. The CDR3 length is 17 residues. Germline V gene lookup returns CDR1 SEHNR and CDR2 FQNEAQ (reference sequence). The CDR3 sequence is CASSFPTGGAGANVLTF. CDR3 nucleotides: TGTGCCAGCAGCTTTCCAACAGGGGGCGCTGGGGCCAACGTCCTGACTTTC.

This clone came up once. V and J are TRBV5-1 and TRBJ2-5, with 15 nucleotides matching TRBD2. The CDR3 runs 15 residues. Germline V CDR1 and CDR2: SGHRS, YFSETQ. Trimming cost V 5 bases and J 5 bases; bases outside gene matches: 4. This chain's CDR3 is CASSSGLAGGETQYF. In DNA, the CDR3 is TGCGCCAGCAGTTCCGGACTAGCGGGAGGGGAGACCCAGTACTTC.

V and J are TRBV2 and TRBJ1-2; D gene uncertain. Between the trimmed V and J ends, which lost 2 bases and 0 bases, there was a span of 13 bases. Per the germline V gene, CDR1 is SNHLY and CDR2 is FYNNEI. This CDR3 region has 16 residues. The CDR3 nucleotides are TGTGCCAGCAGTGAAATAGGGATGTCGGCTAACTATGGCTACACCTTC. This gives the protein CASSEIGMSANYGYTF.